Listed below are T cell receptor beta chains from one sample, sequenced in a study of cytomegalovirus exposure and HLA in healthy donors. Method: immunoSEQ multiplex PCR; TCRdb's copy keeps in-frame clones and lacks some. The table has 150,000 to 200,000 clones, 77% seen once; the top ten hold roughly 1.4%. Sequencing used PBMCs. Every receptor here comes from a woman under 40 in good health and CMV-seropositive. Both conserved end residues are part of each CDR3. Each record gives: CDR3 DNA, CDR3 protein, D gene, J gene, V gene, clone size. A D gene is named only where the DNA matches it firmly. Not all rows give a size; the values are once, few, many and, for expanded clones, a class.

TGCGCCAGCAGTCAATCCGGGATCTACTGGCAGAATCCTAACTATGGCTACACCTTC,CASSQSGIYWQNPNYGYTF,.,TRBJ1-2,TRBV23-1,.
TGTGCCAGCAGTTACGGGACTAGCGGGAGTACGCAGTATTTT,CASSYGTSGSTQYF,TRBD2,TRBJ2-3,TRBV6-6,.
TGTGCCAGCAGCTGGGACAGGGGGCTCTACGAGCAGTACTTC,CASSWDRGLYEQYF,TRBD1,TRBJ2-7,TRBV11-2,.
TGTGCCAGCACATCGTCCCAGGGGGCTGGGGCCAACGTCCTGACTTTC,CASTSSQGAGANVLTF,TRBD1,TRBJ2-6,TRBV7-7,.
TGCGCCAGCAGCTTGGGCTCAGCGGGAGAGGGCGAGCAGTACTTC,CASSLGSAGEGEQYF,TRBD2,TRBJ2-7,TRBV5-1,.
TGTGCCTGGAAAAAGCGGGAGTCCTCCTACAATGAGCAGTTCTTC,CAWKKRESSYNEQFF,TRBD2,TRBJ2-1,TRBV30,.
TGTGCCAGCAGCTTAGAGGCCAGTCAAGAGACCCAGTACTTC,CASSLEASQETQYF,.,TRBJ2-5,TRBV7-3,.
TGTGCCAGCAGTACCAGCTCGGGGGGAAAAAGAGAGACCCAGTACTTC,CASSTSSGGKRETQYF,TRBD2,TRBJ2-5,TRBV28,.
TGTGCCACCAGCAGACGACAGGGAAACACAGATACGCAGTATTTT,CATSRRQGNTDTQYF,TRBD1,TRBJ2-3,TRBV15,.
TGTGCCACCGGAGGGACTAGCGGGAGGCCAGATACGCAGTATTTT,CATGGTSGRPDTQYF,TRBD2,TRBJ2-3,TRBV28,.
TGTGCCAGCAGCCCCTCGAGAGGGTCCTACAATGAGCAGTTCTTC,CASSPSRGSYNEQFF,.,TRBJ2-1,TRBV7-2,.
TGTGCCAGCAGCACCTTGGGGGCGGCTAATGAAAAACTGTTTTTT,CASSTLGAANEKLFF,.,TRBJ1-4,TRBV9,.
TGTGCCAGCAGTTTTGGACTAGCGGGAACCGAGCAGTACTTC,CASSFGLAGTEQYF,TRBD2,TRBJ2-7,TRBV9,.
TGTGCCGTCGGGGGGGGCTCCTACGAGCAGTACTTC,CAVGGGSYEQYF,TRBD2,TRBJ2-7,TRBV10-3,.
TGTGCCAGCAGCTTAATTCGGTTAGCGGGAACAAATGAGCAGTTCTTC,CASSLIRLAGTNEQFF,TRBD2,TRBJ2-1,TRBV11-2,.
TGTGCCAGCAGTGGAGGGCGGGGATATCAAGCTTTCTTT,CASSGGRGYQAFF,.,TRBJ1-1,TRBV7-2,few
TGTGCCATACGATTGACTCTGGATAGCAATCAGCCCCAGCATTTT,CAIRLTLDSNQPQHF,.,TRBJ1-5,TRBV10-3,.
TGTGCCAGTGGACACAGGGATTACACAGATACGCAGTATTTT,CASGHRDYTDTQYF,.,TRBJ2-3,TRBV7-9,.
TGTGCCGGGTCCAGGGGAGGGGGGAACTATGGCTACACCTTC,CAGSRGGGNYGYTF,.,TRBJ1-2,TRBV6-1,.
TGTGCCAGCAGCGTAGTCGGGGGCGGGAGCTCTGGAAACACCATATATTTT,CASSVVGGGSSGNTIYF,.,TRBJ1-3,TRBV9,once